The T cell receptor beta chain described here comes from a study of cytomegalovirus exposure and HLA in healthy donors. A note on this clone: Its antigen is not known.

Clones were sequenced by immunoSEQ multiplex PCR, and TCRdb holds only the in-frame ones, with some missing. The data show more than 50,000 clones, just under 95% seen once. General study findings and limits: Confirmation was obtained in vitro that a few CMV-associated chains are specific for CMV antigens. The tendency of first-cohort TCR clusters to co-occur in the roughly 130 validation repertoires was the finding of a later analysis. The study found most TCR sequences rare, yet found some public TCRs in many donors. The study recorded more than 150 TCR beta chains that were cytomegalovirus-associated.

The sample consisted of PBMCs. The clonotype originates from a man aged 18 to 30 in good health and CMV-seronegative.

The CDR3 nucleotides are TGTGCCAGCAGCGTGGGCAGGGTGGTCGGCTATGGCTACACCTTC. Amino acids: CASSVGRVVGYGYTF. The chain couples TRBV9 to TRBJ1-2, with a weak D call TRBD1 (5 bases). This CDR3 region has 15 residues. The germline V and J ends were trimmed by 2 bases and 4 bases, with 15 bases remaining between them. Looked up from germline, CDR1 is SGDLS and CDR2 is YYNGEE. Supplemented by reference TRBV9 and TRBJ1-2, the full variable domain reads DSGVTQTPKHLITATGQRVTLRCSPRSGDLSVYWYQQSLDQGLQFLIQYYNGEERAKGNILERFSAQQFPDLHSELNLSSLELGDSALYFCASSVGRVVGYGYTFGSGTRLTVV.